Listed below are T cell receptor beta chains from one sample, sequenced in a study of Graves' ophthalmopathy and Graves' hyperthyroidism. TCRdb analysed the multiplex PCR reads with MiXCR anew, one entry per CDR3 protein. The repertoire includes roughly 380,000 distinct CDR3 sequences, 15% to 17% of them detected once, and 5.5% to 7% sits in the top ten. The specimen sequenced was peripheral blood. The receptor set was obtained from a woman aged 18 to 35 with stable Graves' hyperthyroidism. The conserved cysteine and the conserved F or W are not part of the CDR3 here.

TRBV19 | ASSGDRGPNGYT
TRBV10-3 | AISEMGQASYEQY
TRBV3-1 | ASSQRLAPQETQY
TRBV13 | ASSLSTGVGELF
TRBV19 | ASSMQGAYEQY
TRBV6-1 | ASSRQGANYGYT
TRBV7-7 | ASSPGTDIRGEQY
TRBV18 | ASSPETGATSLYGYT
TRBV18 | ASSRGGLRPTEAF
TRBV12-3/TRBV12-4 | ASRPGQHNSPLH
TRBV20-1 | SARDRYSGNQPQH
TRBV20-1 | SARRPPGEAF
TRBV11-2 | ASSLEVLGGLSYEQY
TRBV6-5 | ASSSYRDRHSNQPQH
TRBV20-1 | SARMGTGGSEAF
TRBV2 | ASRIFSYEQY
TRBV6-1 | ASSPQGGANYGYT
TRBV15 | ATSGRRTGTSNQPQH
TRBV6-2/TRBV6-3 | ASSYSVGRSETQY
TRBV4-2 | ASSPRDGNTGELF
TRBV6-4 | ASSDLLTGELF
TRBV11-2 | ASSRGTTRGETQY
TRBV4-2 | ASSQMGTGRGPETQY
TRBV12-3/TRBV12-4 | ASSFRERIRMGSYEQY
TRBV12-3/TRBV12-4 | ASSPGRIVEAF
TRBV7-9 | ACSLNGGDYYEQY
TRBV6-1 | ASSARQDGASYT
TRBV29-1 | SVAAILNTEAF
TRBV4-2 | ASSQGSIGSNQPQD
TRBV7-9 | ASSSTSGGASRTQY
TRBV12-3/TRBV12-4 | ASSSGGSGANVLT
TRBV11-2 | ASSSSGGANYGELF
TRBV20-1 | SATNTGELF
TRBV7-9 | ASSLGRDLY
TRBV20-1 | SAIRQGAWGTEAF
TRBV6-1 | ASKTGTSGSYEQY
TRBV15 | ATSRESGANVLT
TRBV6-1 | ASFDRGLGSPLH
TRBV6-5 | ASRGGTGNREAF
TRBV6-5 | ASSRGTVNYGYT
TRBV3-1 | ASSQIAETQY
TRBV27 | ASSSHRKGGGYGYT
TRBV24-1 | ATSGRDRENFGDGYT
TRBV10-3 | AISESRDDGYT